The source of this T cell receptor (beta chain) is a study of T-cell memory formation after mild COVID-19. On the study more broadly: TCR clusters mostly belonged to single donors.

In the case of this clonotype: What it binds is unknown.

Study-level results: Nothing confirmed that second-wave clones peaking on day 37 were specific for SARS-CoV-2. Most CD4+ clones that shrank were in CM and EM, while CD8+ ones turned up in EMRA. Day 15 to 85 contractors were CD4/CD8 balanced; later expanders leaned CD4+.

TCRdb processed the 5' RACE reads anew with MiXCR; each CDR3 protein has one entry. The repertoire holds about 320,000 distinct CDR3 sequences, with roughly an eighth as singletons. The germline gives CDR1 MNHNY, CDR2 SVGAGI (reference sequence). J was trimmed by 6 bases and V by 5 bases; bases with no gene match: 8. The CDR3 totals 14 residues. Specimen: PBMCs or a T cell subset sorted from them (not recorded which). The sequence came from a man between 18 and 35 years old who had mild COVID-19 (a few samples of this study predate the infection). Cell type and time point are not known. The V and J genes are TRBV6-6 and TRBJ2-7; TRBD1 matches at 9 bases. CDR3 bases: TGTGCCAGCAGTATGGACAGGGGTTATGGCGAGCAGTACTTC. Translating gives CASSMDRGYGEQYF.